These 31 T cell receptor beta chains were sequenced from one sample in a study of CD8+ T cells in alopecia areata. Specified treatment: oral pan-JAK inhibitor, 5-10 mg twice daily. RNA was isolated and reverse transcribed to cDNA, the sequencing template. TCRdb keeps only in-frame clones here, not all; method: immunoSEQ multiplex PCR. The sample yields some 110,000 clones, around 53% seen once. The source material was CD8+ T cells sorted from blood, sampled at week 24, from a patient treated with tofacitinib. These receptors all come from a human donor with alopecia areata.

CDR3 coding DNA: TGTGCCAGCAGCCCCCGTGGGAGCGGGGGGGTTGGGGCCAACGTCCTGACTTTC. It specifies CASSPRGSGGVGANVLTF. The chain uses TRBV13 and TRBJ2-6; 10 bases are shared with TRBD2. The trim removed 5 bases at V and 3 bases at J, leaving 10 bases unmatched. In germline, CDR1 is PRHDT, CDR2 FYEKMQ (reference sequence). This CDR3 is 18 amino acids long.

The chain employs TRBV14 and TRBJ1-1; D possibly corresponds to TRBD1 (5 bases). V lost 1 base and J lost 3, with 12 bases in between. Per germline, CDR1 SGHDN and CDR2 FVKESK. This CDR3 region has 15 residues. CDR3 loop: CASSQVGVGYTEAFF. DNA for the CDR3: TGTGCCAGCAGCCAAGTGGGGGTAGGATACACTGAAGCTTTCTTT. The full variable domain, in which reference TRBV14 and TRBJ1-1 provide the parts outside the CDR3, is EAGVTQFPSHSVIEKGQTVTLRCDPISGHDNLYWYRRVMGKEIKFLLHFVKESKQDESGMPNNRFLAERTGGTYSTLKVQPAELEDSGVYFCASSQVGVGYTEAFFGQGTRLTVV.

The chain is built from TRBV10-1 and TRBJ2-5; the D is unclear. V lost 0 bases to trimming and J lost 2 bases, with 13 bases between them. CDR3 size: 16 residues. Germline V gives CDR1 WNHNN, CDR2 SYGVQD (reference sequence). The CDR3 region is CASSESIVTEQETQYF. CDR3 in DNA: TGCGCCAGCAGTGAGTCGATAGTAACGGAGCAAGAGACCCAGTACTTC.

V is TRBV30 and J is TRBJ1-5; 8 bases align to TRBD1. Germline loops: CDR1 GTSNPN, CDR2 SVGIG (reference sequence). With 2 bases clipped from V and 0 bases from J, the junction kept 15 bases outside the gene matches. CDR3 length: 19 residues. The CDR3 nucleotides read TGTGCCTGGAGTCCCTCAGGGGGCCTCGAGCGATATAGCAATCAGCCCCAGCATTTT. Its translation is CAWSPSGGLERYSNQPQHF.

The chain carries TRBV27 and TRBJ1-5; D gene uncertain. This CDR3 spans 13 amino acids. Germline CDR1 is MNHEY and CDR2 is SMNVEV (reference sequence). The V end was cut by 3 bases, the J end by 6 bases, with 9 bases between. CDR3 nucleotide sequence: TGTGCCAGCAGTTTCGAGGGAGGTCAGCCCCAGCATTTT. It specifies CASSFEGGQPQHF.

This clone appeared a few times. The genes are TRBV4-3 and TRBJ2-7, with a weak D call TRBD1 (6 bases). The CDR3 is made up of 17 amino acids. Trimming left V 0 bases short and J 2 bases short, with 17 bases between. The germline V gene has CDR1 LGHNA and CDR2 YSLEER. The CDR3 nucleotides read TGCGCCAGCAGCCAAGACGCCTTCAAGGGGGAGACCTACGAGCAGTACTTC. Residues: CASSQDAFKGETYEQYF.

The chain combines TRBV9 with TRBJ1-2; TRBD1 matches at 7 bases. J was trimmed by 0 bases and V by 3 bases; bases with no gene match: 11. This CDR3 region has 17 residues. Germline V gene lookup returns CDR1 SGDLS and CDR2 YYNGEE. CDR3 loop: CASSALPTGRANYGYTF. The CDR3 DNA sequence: TGTGCCAGCAGCGCCCTACCGACAGGGCGAGCTAACTATGGCTACACCTTC.

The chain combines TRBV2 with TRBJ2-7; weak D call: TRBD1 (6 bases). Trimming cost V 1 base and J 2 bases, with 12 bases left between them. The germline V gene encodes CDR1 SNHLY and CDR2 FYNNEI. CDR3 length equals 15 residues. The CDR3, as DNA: TGTGCCAGCAGTGAAGGCAGGGGATCAACCTACGAGCAGTACTTC. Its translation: CASSEGRGSTYEQYF.

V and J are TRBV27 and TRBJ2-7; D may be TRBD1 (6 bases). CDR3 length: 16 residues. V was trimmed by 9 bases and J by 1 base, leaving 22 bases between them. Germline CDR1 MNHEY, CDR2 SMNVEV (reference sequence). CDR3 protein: CASPTPSRGSSYEQYF. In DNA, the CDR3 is TGTGCCAGTCCTACCCCTAGCAGGGGATCGTCCTACGAGCAGTACTTC.

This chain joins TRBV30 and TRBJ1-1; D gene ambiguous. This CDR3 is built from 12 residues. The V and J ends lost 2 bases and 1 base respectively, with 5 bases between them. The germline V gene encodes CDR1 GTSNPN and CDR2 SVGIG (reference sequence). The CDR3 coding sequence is TGTGCCTGGAGTCCAGCGAACACTGAAGCTTTCTTT. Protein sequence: CAWSPANTEAFF.

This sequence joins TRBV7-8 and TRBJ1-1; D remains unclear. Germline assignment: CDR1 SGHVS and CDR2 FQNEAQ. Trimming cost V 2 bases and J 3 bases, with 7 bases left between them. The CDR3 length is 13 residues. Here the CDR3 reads CASSLTGDTEAFF. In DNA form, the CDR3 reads TGTGCCAGCAGCTTAACGGGCGACACTGAAGCTTTCTTT.

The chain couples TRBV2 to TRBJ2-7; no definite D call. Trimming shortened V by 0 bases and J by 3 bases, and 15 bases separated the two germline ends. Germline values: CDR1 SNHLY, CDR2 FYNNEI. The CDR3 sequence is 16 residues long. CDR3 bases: TGTGCCAGCAGTGAAGCGCCCGACCCAGGCCTCTACGAGCAGTACTTC. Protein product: CASSEAPDPGLYEQYF. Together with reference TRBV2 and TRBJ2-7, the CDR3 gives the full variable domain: EPEVTQTPSHQVTQMGQEVILRCVPISNHLYFYWYRQILGQKVEFLVSFYNNEISEKSEIFDDQFSVERPDGSNFTLKIRSTKLEDSAMYFCASSEAPDPGLYEQYFGPGTRLTVT.

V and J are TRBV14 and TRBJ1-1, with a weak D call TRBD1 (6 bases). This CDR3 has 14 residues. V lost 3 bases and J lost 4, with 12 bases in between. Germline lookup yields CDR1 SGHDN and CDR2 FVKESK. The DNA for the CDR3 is TGTGCCAGCAGCCACTGGACAGCCAGCACTGAAGCTTTCTTT. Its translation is CASSHWTASTEAFF. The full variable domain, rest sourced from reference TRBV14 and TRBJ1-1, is EAGVTQFPSHSVIEKGQTVTLRCDPISGHDNLYWYRRVMGKEIKFLLHFVKESKQDESGMPNNRFLAERTGGTYSTLKVQPAELEDSGVYFCASSHWTASTEAFFGQGTRLTVV.

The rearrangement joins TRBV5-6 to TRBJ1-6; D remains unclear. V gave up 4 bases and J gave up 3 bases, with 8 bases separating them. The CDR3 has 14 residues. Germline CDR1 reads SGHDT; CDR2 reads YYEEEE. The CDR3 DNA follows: TGTGCCAGCAGCCCAGCGAGCTATAATTCACCCCTCCACTTT. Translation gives CASSPASYNSPLHF.

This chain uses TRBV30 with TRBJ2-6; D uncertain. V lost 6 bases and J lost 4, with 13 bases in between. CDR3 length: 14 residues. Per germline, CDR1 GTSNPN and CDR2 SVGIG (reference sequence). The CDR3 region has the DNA TGTGCCTGTACGAATCAGTGGGGGGCCAACGTCCTGACTTTC. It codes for CACTNQWGANVLTF.

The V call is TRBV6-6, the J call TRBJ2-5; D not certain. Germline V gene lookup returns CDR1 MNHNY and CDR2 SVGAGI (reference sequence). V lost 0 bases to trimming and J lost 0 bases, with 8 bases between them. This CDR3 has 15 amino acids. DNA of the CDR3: TGTGCCAGCAGTTACTCGGCGAGTTACCAAGAGACCCAGTACTTC. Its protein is CASSYSASYQETQYF.

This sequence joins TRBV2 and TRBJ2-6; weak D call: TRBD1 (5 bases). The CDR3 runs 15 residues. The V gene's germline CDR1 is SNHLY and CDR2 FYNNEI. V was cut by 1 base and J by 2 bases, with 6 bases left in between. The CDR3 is CASSEEGAGANVLTF. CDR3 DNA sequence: TGTGCCAGCAGTGAAGAAGGGGCTGGGGCCAACGTCCTGACTTTC.

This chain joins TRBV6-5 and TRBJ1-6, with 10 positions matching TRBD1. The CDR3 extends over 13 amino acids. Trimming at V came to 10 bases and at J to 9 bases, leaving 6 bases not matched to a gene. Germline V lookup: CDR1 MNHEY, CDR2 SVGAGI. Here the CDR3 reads CATTRDRGSPLHF. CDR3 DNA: TGTGCCACTACCCGGGACAGGGGTTCACCCCTCCACTTT.

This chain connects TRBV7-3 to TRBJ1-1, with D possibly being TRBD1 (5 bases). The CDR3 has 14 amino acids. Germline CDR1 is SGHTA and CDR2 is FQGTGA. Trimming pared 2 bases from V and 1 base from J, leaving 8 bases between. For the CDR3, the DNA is TGTGCCAGCAGCTTAGGGGGGAAGAACACTGAAGCTTTCTTT. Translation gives CASSLGGKNTEAFF.

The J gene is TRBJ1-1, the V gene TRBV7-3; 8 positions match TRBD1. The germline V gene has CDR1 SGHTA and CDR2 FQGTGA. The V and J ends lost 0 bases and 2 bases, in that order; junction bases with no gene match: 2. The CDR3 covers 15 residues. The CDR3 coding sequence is TGTGCCAGCAGCTTAACTGGACAGGGCAACACTGAAGCTTTCTTT. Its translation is CASSLTGQGNTEAFF.

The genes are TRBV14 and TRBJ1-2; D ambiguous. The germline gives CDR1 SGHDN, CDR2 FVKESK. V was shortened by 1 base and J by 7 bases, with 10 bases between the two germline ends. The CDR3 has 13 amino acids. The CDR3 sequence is CASSQAGLFGYTF. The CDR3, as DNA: TGTGCCAGCAGCCAAGCCGGGCTGTTTGGCTACACCTTC.

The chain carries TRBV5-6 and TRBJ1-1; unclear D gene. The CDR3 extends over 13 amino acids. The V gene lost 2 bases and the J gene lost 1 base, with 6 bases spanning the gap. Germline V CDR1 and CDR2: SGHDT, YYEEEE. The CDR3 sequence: CASSFSPNTEAFF. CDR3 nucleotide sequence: TGTGCCAGCAGCTTCAGTCCGAACACTGAAGCTTTCTTT. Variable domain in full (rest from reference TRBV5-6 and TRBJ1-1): DAGVTQSPTHLIKTRGQQVTLRCSPKSGHDTVSWYQQALGQGPQFIFQYYEEEERQRGNFPDRFSGHQFPNYSSELNVNALLLGDSALYLCASSFSPNTEAFFGQGTRLTVV.

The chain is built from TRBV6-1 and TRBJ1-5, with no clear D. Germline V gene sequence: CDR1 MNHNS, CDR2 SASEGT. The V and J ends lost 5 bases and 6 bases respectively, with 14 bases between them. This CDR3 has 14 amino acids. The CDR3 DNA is TGTGCCAGCAGTCCCATGGGCCTTGGTCAGCCCCAGCATTTT. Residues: CASSPMGLGQPQHF.

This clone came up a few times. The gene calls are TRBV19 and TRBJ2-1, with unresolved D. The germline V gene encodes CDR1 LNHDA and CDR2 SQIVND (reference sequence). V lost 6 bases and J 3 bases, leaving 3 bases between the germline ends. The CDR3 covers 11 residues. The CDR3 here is CASRNYNEQFF. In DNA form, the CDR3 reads TGTGCCAGTAGGAACTACAATGAGCAGTTCTTC.

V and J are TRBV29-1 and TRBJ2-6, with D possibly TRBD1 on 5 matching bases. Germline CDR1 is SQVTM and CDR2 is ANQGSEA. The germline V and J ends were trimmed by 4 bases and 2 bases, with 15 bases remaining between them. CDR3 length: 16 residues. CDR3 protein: CSVVVLGRAGANVLTF. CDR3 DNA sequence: TGCAGCGTTGTGGTCCTGGGCAGGGCTGGGGCCAACGTCCTGACTTTC. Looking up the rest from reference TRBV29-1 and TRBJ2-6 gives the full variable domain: SAVISQKPSRDICQRGTSLTIQCQVDSQVTMMFWYRQQPGQSLTLIATANQGSEATYESGFVIDKFPISRPNLTFSTLTVSNMSPEDSSIYLCSVVVLGRAGANVLTFGAGSRLTVL.

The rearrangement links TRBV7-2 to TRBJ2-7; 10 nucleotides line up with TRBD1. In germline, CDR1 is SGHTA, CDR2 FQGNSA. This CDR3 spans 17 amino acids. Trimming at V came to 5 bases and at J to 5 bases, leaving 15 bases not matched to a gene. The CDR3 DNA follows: TGTGCCAGCAGCCCCCTTCACTCGGACAGGGGGATCGACGAGCAGTACTTC. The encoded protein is CASSPLHSDRGIDEQYF.

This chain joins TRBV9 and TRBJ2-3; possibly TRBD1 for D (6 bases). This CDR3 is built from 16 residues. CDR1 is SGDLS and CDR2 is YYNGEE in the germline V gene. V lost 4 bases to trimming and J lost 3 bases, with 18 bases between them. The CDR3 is CASSTPKGGETDTQYF. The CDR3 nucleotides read TGTGCCAGCAGCACCCCCAAAGGGGGTGAGACAGATACGCAGTATTTT.

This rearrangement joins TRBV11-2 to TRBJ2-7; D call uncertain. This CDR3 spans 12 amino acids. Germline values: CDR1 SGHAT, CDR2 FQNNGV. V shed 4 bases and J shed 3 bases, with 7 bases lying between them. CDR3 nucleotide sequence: TGTGCCAGCAGCTCTAGATACTACGAGCAGTACTTC. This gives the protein CASSSRYYEQYF.

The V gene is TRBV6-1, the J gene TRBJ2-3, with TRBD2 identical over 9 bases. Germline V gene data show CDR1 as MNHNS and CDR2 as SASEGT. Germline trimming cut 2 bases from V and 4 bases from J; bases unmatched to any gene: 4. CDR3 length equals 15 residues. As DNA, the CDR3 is TGTGCCAGCAGTGAATCGGCGGGGGGGCCAGATACGCAGTATTTT. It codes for CASSESAGGPDTQYF.

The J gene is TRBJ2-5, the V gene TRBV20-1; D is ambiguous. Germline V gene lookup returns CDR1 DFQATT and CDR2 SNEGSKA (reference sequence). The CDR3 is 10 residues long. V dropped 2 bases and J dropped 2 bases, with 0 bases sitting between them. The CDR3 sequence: CSARQETQYF. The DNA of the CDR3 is TGCAGTGCTAGACAAGAGACCCAGTACTTC.

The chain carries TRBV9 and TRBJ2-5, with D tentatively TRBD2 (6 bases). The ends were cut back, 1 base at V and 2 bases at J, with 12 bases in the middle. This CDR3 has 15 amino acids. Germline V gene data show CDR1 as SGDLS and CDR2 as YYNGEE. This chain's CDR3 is CASSVWAGPQETQYF. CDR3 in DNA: TGTGCCAGCAGCGTATGGGCGGGGCCACAAGAGACCCAGTACTTC.